The 30 T cell receptor beta chains in this list originate from one sample, sequenced in a study of blood T cell repertoires in COVID-19. Profiled with immunoSEQ multiplex PCR; TCRdb holds only in-frame clones, not every one. This sample yields about 150,000 clones, of which roughly 84% are seen a single time; 35% to 45% belongs to the top ten. Input material: peripheral blood. The receptors stem from a human donor in a cohort sampled during active COVID-19.

The rearrangement links TRBV29-1 to TRBJ1-1, with D possibly matching TRBD1 (6 bases). Germline V gene lookup returns CDR1 SQVTM and CDR2 ANQGSEA. The CDR3 runs to 11 residues. With 4 bases removed from V and 8 bases from J, the gap between germline ends came to 11 bases. In DNA form, the CDR3 reads TGCAGCGTTGGGGGAGGGGGAGAAGCTTTCTTT. It codes for CSVGGGGEAFF.

In DNA, the CDR3 is TGTGCCAGTAGACACGGGGGACTAGCGGGGGAGGCCAACGTCCTGACTTTC. This gives the protein CASRHGGLAGEANVLTF. This chain uses TRBV19 with TRBJ2-6; 14 nucleotides align to TRBD2. This CDR3 has 17 amino acids. With V trimmed by 6 bases and J by 6 bases, 7 bases remained unmatched. CDR1 is LNHDA and CDR2 is SQIVND in the germline V gene (reference sequence).

This clone appeared a single time. The chain has TRBV7-9 and TRBJ2-1; 13 bases map to TRBD2. CDR1 is SEHNR, CDR2 FQNEAQ, per germline (reference sequence). The CDR3 length is 15 residues. Trimming cost V 5 bases and J 9 bases; bases outside gene matches: 7. In DNA, the CDR3 is TGTGCCAGCAGCCAGGACGGACTAGCGGGAGTTGAGCAGTTCTTC. It codes for CASSQDGLAGVEQFF.

The rearrangement links TRBV7-2 to TRBJ1-1, with D tentatively TRBD1 (6 bases). V was pared by 6 bases and J by 0 bases, with 8 bases between. The CDR3 spans 13 residues. Per the germline V gene, CDR1 is SGHTA and CDR2 is FQGNSA. This chain's CDR3 is CASRGQMNTEAFF. The DNA for the CDR3 is TGTGCCAGCAGGGGACAAATGAACACTGAAGCTTTCTTT.

The rearrangement joins TRBV19 to TRBJ1-2; 7 bases line up with TRBD1. Trimming took 4 bases from V and 0 from J; bases not matched to a gene: 11. CDR3 length equals 17 residues. Germline CDR1 reads LNHDA; CDR2 reads SQIVND (reference sequence). The CDR3 loop is CASSTPGQPKANYGYTF. The CDR3 bases are TGTGCCAGTAGTACCCCGGGACAGCCCAAAGCTAACTATGGCTACACCTTC.

This clone was recorded only once. The chain recombines TRBV7-3 with TRBJ1-1; a weak D match, TRBD1 (5 bases). The CDR3 is 15 residues long. V lost 5 bases and J 2 bases, leaving 15 bases between the germline ends. Germline assignment: CDR1 SGHTA and CDR2 FQGTGA. Here the CDR3 reads CASSTIGEGNTEAFF. DNA of the CDR3: TGTGCCAGCAGCACGATAGGGGAGGGCAACACTGAAGCTTTCTTT.

The table lists this clone with a few counts. V gene TRBV2 combines with J gene TRBJ2-2; tentative D call: TRBD2 (6 bases). Trimming removed 7 bases at V and 6 bases at J, with 15 bases between. CDR1 and CDR2 (germline): SNHLY, FYNNEI. This CDR3 is built from 14 residues. CDR3 region: CASNLAGSPGELFF. The CDR3 DNA reads as TGTGCCAGCAATTTGGCGGGGTCCCCCGGGGAGCTGTTTTTT.

The V gene is TRBV11-3, the J gene TRBJ1-5, with D perhaps TRBD1 (5 bases). Trimming pared 5 bases from V and 2 bases from J, leaving 10 bases between. The CDR3 contains 14 residues. CDR1 and CDR2 (germline): SGHNT, YENEEA. The CDR3 loop reads CASSKGGGNQPQHF. The CDR3 bases are TGTGCCAGCAGCAAGGGAGGGGGCAATCAGCCCCAGCATTTT.

The chain couples TRBV3-1 (or the pseudogene TRBV3-2) to TRBJ2-2; 7 bases are shared with TRBD1. Germline CDR1 is LGHDT and CDR2 is YNNKEL (reference sequence). V trimming: 0 bases; J trimming: 4 bases; junction bases outside the gene matches: 2. The CDR3 totals 15 residues. As DNA, the CDR3 is TGTGCCAGCAGCCAAGAGGCAGGGGGCACCGGGGAGCTGTTTTTT. Translating it yields CASSQEAGGTGELFF.

This rearrangement joins TRBV5-6 to TRBJ2-1; no firm D call. With 1 base removed from V and 4 bases from J, the gap between germline ends came to 6 bases. From germline, CDR1 is SGHDT and CDR2 YYEEEE. This CDR3 region has 13 residues. The CDR3 DNA is TGTGCCAGCAGCTTGTCCAGTTACAATGAGCAGTTCTTC. Translated: CASSLSSYNEQFF.

V and J are TRBV5-1 and TRBJ2-1; 7 nucleotides align to TRBD2. This CDR3 region has 16 residues. Germline V gene lookup returns CDR1 SGHRS and CDR2 YFSETQ. Losses at the gene ends were 0 bases for V and 0 bases for J; bases not matched to a gene: 3. The CDR3 loop reads CASSLDGGGSYNEQFF. The CDR3 DNA reads as TGCGCCAGCAGCTTGGACGGCGGGGGCTCCTACAATGAGCAGTTCTTC.

The chain is built from TRBV19 and TRBJ1-2; 9 bases fit TRBD1. J gave up 8 bases and V 5 bases, and 15 bases lay outside the gene matches. The CDR3 sequence is 16 residues long. Germline CDR1 and CDR2: LNHDA and SQIVND (reference sequence). CDR3 sequence (DNA): TGTGCCAGTAGTCCTTCCTGGGACAGGGATATTGTGGGCTACACCTTC. Its translation is CASSPSWDRDIVGYTF.

The V call is TRBV7-3, the J call TRBJ1-1, with TRBD1 as a possible D gene (5 bases). The CDR3 has 14 residues. Germline values: CDR1 SGHTA, CDR2 FQGTGA. Deletions cut 5 bases from V and 1 base from J, with 11 bases between. CDR3 nucleotides: TGTGCCAGCAGCCGCCAGGGAGGGAACACTGAAGCTTTCTTT. This encodes CASSRQGGNTEAFF.

The chain has TRBV11-3 and TRBJ1-1; possibly TRBD1 for D (6 bases). CDR1 SGHNT and CDR2 YENEEA come from the germline V gene. V lost 5 bases and J lost 7, with 8 bases in between. The CDR3 loop spans 11 amino acids. The CDR3 coding sequence is TGTGCCAGCAGCCACAGGGATGAAGCTTTCTTT. This encodes CASSHRDEAFF.

This clone was counted only a few times. The chain couples TRBV24-1 to TRBJ2-1, with TRBD2 identical over 7 bases. V lost 3 bases to trimming and J lost 2 bases; unmatched junction nucleotides: 3. CDR1 KGHDR and CDR2 SFDVKD come from the germline V gene. The CDR3 has 15 amino acids. CDR3 in DNA: TGTGCCACCAGTGATCCTAGCGGTGCCTACAATGAGCAGTTCTTC. It specifies CATSDPSGAYNEQFF.

The chain has TRBV9 and TRBJ2-2; maybe TRBD1 (5 bases). The CDR3 covers 14 residues. Germline CDR1 SGDLS, CDR2 YYNGEE. V was clipped by 1 base and J by 5 bases, with 9 bases between them. This chain's CDR3 is CASSVSQGTGELFF. CDR3 in DNA: TGTGCCAGCAGCGTAAGTCAGGGAACCGGGGAGCTGTTTTTT. The whole variable domain, remainder taken from reference TRBV9 and TRBJ2-2, is DSGVTQTPKHLITATGQRVTLRCSPRSGDLSVYWYQQSLDQGLQFLIQYYNGEERAKGNILERFSAQQFPDLHSELNLSSLELGDSALYFCASSVSQGTGELFFGEGSRLTVL.

The sample holds one count of this clone. CDR3 nucleotides: TGTGCCAGCAGGTCAAGGACTAGCGGGGGGGCCTCCTACAATGAGCAGTTCTTC. Translating gives CASRSRTSGGASYNEQFF. This rearrangement joins TRBV7-3 to TRBJ2-1, with TRBD2 identical over 15 bases. With V trimmed by 6 bases and J by 0 bases, 6 bases remained unmatched. CDR1 and CDR2 (germline): SGHTA, FQGTGA. CDR3 length: 18 residues. The entire variable domain, with the rest obtained from reference TRBV7-3 and TRBJ2-1, is as follows: GAGVSQTPSNKVTEKGKYVELRCDPISGHTALYWYRQSLGQGPEFLIYFQGTGAADDSGLPNDRFFAVRPEGSVSTLKIQRTERGDSAVYLCASRSRTSGGASYNEQFFGPGTRLTVL.

CDR3 residues: CASSVGPGQGWGTEAFF. Here the CDR3 DNA reads TGTGCCAGCAGCGTGGGGCCGGGACAGGGCTGGGGGACTGAAGCTTTCTTT. This chain links TRBV9 with TRBJ1-1; 9 bases agree with TRBD1. This CDR3 has 17 amino acids. The junction had 13 bases not matched to a gene; V was cut back by 2 bases and J by 5 bases. Germline V gene lookup returns CDR1 SGDLS and CDR2 YYNGEE.

This clone has more than one count but fewer than ten. The J gene is TRBJ1-4, the V gene TRBV20-1; weak D call: TRBD1 (5 bases). The CDR3 runs to 13 residues. Trimming took off 3 bases at V and 3 bases at J, with 8 bases between the two ends. The germline V gene has CDR1 DFQATT and CDR2 SNEGSKA (reference sequence). The CDR3 DNA reads TGCAGTGCTAGTGGCAGGGCTAATGAAAAACTGTTTTTT. Protein: CSASGRANEKLFF.

This clone has just one count. V is TRBV6-2 or TRBV6-3 and J is TRBJ1-2, with 7 positions matching TRBD1. Germline V gives CDR1 MNHEY, CDR2 SVGEGT. CDR3 length: 12 residues. V trimming: 6 bases; J trimming: 6 bases; junction bases outside the gene matches: 4. CDR3 amino acids: CASSTGVHGYTF. In DNA form, the CDR3 reads TGTGCCAGCAGCACAGGGGTCCATGGCTACACCTTC.

The chain carries TRBV7-2 and TRBJ1-4; 7 bases line up with TRBD1. The length of the CDR3 is 14 residues. V dropped 5 bases and J dropped 6; count of bases not matched to a gene: 6. Germline CDR1 and CDR2: SGHTA and FQGNSA. The CDR3 region is CASSLGGWYEKLFF. In DNA form, the CDR3 reads TGTGCCAGCAGCCTAGGGGGCTGGTATGAAAAACTGTTTTTT.

This chain connects TRBV7-8 to TRBJ1-2, with no clear D. This CDR3 is 15 amino acids long. The V end was cut by 5 bases, the J end by 4 bases, with 17 bases between. CDR1 and CDR2 (germline): SGHVS, FQNEAQ. The CDR3, as DNA: TGTGCCAGCAGCCCCGGACGGGAAGCCCTCTATGGCTACACCTTC. It specifies CASSPGREALYGYTF.

The V gene is TRBV11-2, the J gene TRBJ2-3, with a tentative D call TRBD2 (5 bases). Trimming took 5 bases from V and 2 from J, leaving 14 bases between them. Germline V gene lookup returns CDR1 SGHAT and CDR2 FQNNGV. CDR3 length equals 15 residues. CDR3 residues: CASSPRGRDTDTQYF. For the CDR3, the DNA is TGTGCCAGCAGCCCCCGGGGTCGGGACACAGATACGCAGTATTTT.

This clone came up a few times. The chain employs TRBV4-3 and TRBJ2-7; TRBD2 matches at 8 bases. CDR1 is LGHNA, CDR2 YSLEER, per germline. The CDR3 is 17 amino acids. The ends lost 0 bases at V and 2 bases at J; junction bases unmatched: 9. The CDR3 sequence: CASSQDRSGGDTYEQYF. The CDR3 nucleotides are TGCGCCAGCAGCCAAGACAGGAGCGGGGGAGATACCTACGAGCAGTACTTC.

The J gene is TRBJ1-6, the V gene TRBV9, with D possibly being TRBD1 (5 bases). Trimming shortened V by 0 bases and J by 4 bases, and 8 bases separated the two germline ends. CDR3 length equals 15 residues. Germline V gene sequence: CDR1 SGDLS, CDR2 YYNGEE. As DNA, the CDR3 is TGTGCCAGCAGCGTAGATGACAGTTATAATTCACCCCTCCACTTT. This sequence encodes CASSVDDSYNSPLHF.

The V and J genes are TRBV5-5 and TRBJ2-1; 8 nucleotides match TRBD2. Germline V lookup: CDR1 SGHKS, CDR2 YYEKEE (reference sequence). CDR3 size: 15 residues. Trimming at V came to 3 bases and at J to 7 bases, leaving 9 bases not matched to a gene. The CDR3 reads CASSSQGTRNNEQFF. The CDR3 DNA follows: TGTGCCAGCAGCTCCCAAGGGACTAGGAATAATGAGCAGTTCTTC.

V and J are TRBV7-3 and TRBJ2-1; 8 nucleotides align to TRBD1. The V segment lost 5 bases and the J segment 7 bases; nucleotides outside the gene matches: 7. The CDR3 length is 14 residues. Germline lookup yields CDR1 SGHTA and CDR2 FQGTGA. CDR3 protein: CASSLQGAGNEQFF. For the CDR3, the DNA is TGTGCCAGCAGCCTTCAGGGGGCCGGTAATGAGCAGTTCTTC.

This chain connects TRBV6-2 or TRBV6-3 to TRBJ1-2; a weak D match, TRBD1 (6 bases). The V and J ends lost 6 bases and 7 bases respectively, with 18 bases between them. CDR3 length equals 14 residues. Germline CDR1 MNHEY, CDR2 SVGEGT. In nucleotides, the CDR3 is TGTGCCAGCAGCCTATCGCAGGGGACGCTTGGCTACACCTTC. Translated: CASSLSQGTLGYTF.

This clone was seen once. Other nucleotide sequences in the sample specify the same CDR3. The chain combines TRBV27 with TRBJ2-5; TRBD2 is a possible D gene (7 bases). CDR1 and CDR2 from the germline V gene are MNHEY and SMNVEV (reference sequence). V lost 6 bases to trimming and J lost 2 bases, with 16 bases between them. This CDR3 comprises 15 residues. The CDR3 nucleotides read TGTGCCAGCAGCTTCTTAGGGGGGGTACAAGAGACCCAGTACTTC. Its translation is CASSFLGGVQETQYF.

This chain uses TRBV6-2 or TRBV6-3 with TRBJ1-5; a possible D gene is TRBD1 (6 bases). CDR1 is MNHEY and CDR2 is SVGEGT in the germline V gene. The CDR3 is 15 amino acids. V shed 4 bases and J shed 3 bases, with 13 bases lying between them. The CDR3 reads CASSSGDGYNQPQHF. The CDR3 DNA is TGTGCCAGCAGTTCAGGGGACGGTTACAATCAGCCCCAGCATTTT.